The source of this T cell receptor beta chain is a study of beta chain features in type 1 diabetes. Study outcomes and limitations: Researchers caution that PCR might favor shorter templates, equally among patients and controls. Shorter TCRB CDR3s, moderately but significantly so, marked every one of the four CD4+ subsets in Type 1 diabetes patients.

Worth noting for this clone: Its cognate antigen is unknown.

Expressed TCRB transcripts were sequenced, since all the RNA that had been isolated was reverse transcribed. The protocol was immunoSEQ multiplex PCR, while the TCRdb copy is restricted to in-frame clones and leaves out a portion. Of about 280,000 clones listed, 15% were seen once; the top ten hold about 0.014%. CD4+ naive, central memory, regulatory and stem cell-like memory subsets were isolated by sorting on CD45RO/CCR7/CD25/CD127/CD95/CD27. The junction had 4 bases not matched to a gene; V was cut back by 5 bases and J by 4 bases. Germline V gene lookup returns CDR1 MNHNY and CDR2 SVGAGI (reference sequence). This CDR3 region has 13 residues.

The sequencing input was naive CD4+ T cells from blood. V usage is TRBV6-6 and J usage is TRBJ1-2, with 7 bases fitting TRBD1. This clonotype originated in a man aged 18 to 29 with type 1 diabetes. The CDR3 region has the DNA TGTGCCAGCAGTCCTGGACAGGTCTATGGCTACACCTTC. It encodes CASSPGQVYGYTF.